This is a list of T cell receptor beta chains from one sample in a study of identical twins. TCRdb re-analysed the 5' RACE reads in MiXCR, keeping a single row per CDR3 protein. The table lists around 1.7 million distinct CDR3 sequences, about 32% of them singletons. The sequenced sample was cord blood. The source of these receptors is a newborn girl in good health. Each CDR3 is given with its conserved first and last residue.

j_call	cdr3_length	v_call	cdr3_aa
TRBJ1-5	15	TRBV4-1	CASSQDSAINQPQHF
TRBJ2-3	14	TRBV4-2	CASSQGPDTDTQYF
TRBJ1-5	16	TRBV12-3/TRBV12-4	CASSAAGDYSNQPQHF
TRBJ1-2	13	TRBV7-8	CASSLRGINGYTF
TRBJ1-5	14	TRBV25-1	CASSDRSLGQPQHF
TRBJ2-1	15	TRBV20-1	CSADASGGAHNEQFF
TRBJ2-5	11	TRBV20-1	CSVRRGETQYF
TRBJ2-5	15	TRBV6-5	CASSYQKTPQETQYF
TRBJ2-1	17	TRBV19	CASSEGQGRQGYNEQFF
TRBJ2-3	19	TRBV2	CASSERLAGSPSGTDTQYF
TRBJ2-5	16	TRBV13	CASSLVDGDYQETQYF
TRBJ1-4	12	TRBV27	CASRTGGEKLFF
TRBJ1-5	15	TRBV21-1	CASTNGDLVNQPQHF
TRBJ2-5	13	TRBV30	CAWRVQGANEQYF
TRBJ1-1	15	TRBV30	CAWSAFTTGYTEAFF
TRBJ2-5	15	TRBV27	CASSLLSGRVETQYF
TRBJ1-6	14	TRBV7-2	CASSSGQDNSPLHF